Each of the 14 T cell receptor beta chains below was sequenced from the same sample in a study of tumor-infiltrating lymphocytes in glioblastoma multiforme. Multiple V-beta primers and a C-beta primer amplified TCRB from RNA. One entry per CDR3 protein, called by TCRdb with MiXCR from the multiplex PCR reads. Among more than 10,000 distinct CDR3 sequences listed, about three quarters were seen once. The sequencing sample was made of brain tumor tissue. These receptors all come from a male donor with glioblastoma.

A note on this clonotype: This may come from a read error, since a much larger clone is one base off. The chain links TRBV28 to TRBJ2-7; no clear D gene. V shed 5 bases and J shed 3 bases, with 8 bases lying between them. This CDR3 has 12 amino acids. Germline assignment: CDR1 MDHEN and CDR2 SYDVKM. CDR3 loop: CASSQHGYEQYF. CDR3 DNA: TGTGCCAGCAGTCAACATGGCTACGAGCAGTACTTC.

As DNA, the CDR3 is TGTGCCAGCAGCCGGGACCTCCGCTCCTACAATGAGCAGTTCTTC. Translated, it gives CASSRDLRSYNEQFF. The chain links TRBV11-2 to TRBJ2-1; D may correspond to TRBD1 or TRBD2 (5 bases each). Per the germline V gene, CDR1 is SGHAT and CDR2 is FQNNGV. V shed 5 bases and J shed 0 bases, with 11 bases lying between them. The CDR3 sequence is 15 residues long.

Notes on this clonotype: At one of its ends the junction is not consistent with the germline gene, which may arise from a read error. The rearrangement joins TRBV29-1 to TRBJ1-1; D unclear. CDR3 length: 13 residues. Germline CDR1 reads SQVTM; CDR2 reads ANQGSEA. The CDR3 DNA reads as TGTAGCGTTGAACATTCCAGCAACACTGAAGCTGTCTTT. It specifies CSVEHSSNTEAVF.

The chain couples TRBV11-2 to TRBJ1-3; no reliable D call. The V gene lost 2 bases and the J gene lost 0 bases, with 14 bases spanning the gap. Per germline, CDR1 SGHAT and CDR2 FQNNGV. This CDR3 is 17 amino acids long. The CDR3 bases are TGTGCCAGCAGCTTATCGAGCCAGTTAAGCTCTGGAAACACCATATATTTT. It codes for CASSLSSQLSSGNTIYF.

This clonotype was seen ten or more times. The rearrangement uses TRBV25-1 and TRBJ1-3; D is undetermined. Per germline, CDR1 MGHDK and CDR2 SYGVNS. Trimming stripped 8 bases from V and 5 bases from J, with 7 bases between. The CDR3 length is 11 residues. The CDR3 sequence is CASEMRNTIYF. In nucleotides, the CDR3 is TGTGCCAGCGAAATGAGAAACACCATATATTTT.

This clonotype has a handful of counts. This rearrangement joins TRBV20-1 to TRBJ2-1; 7 nucleotides align to TRBD2. CDR1 and CDR2 (germline): DFQATT, SNEGSKA (reference sequence). The CDR3 contains 14 residues. V shed 2 bases, J shed 6 bases, and the junction held 7 bases outside the gene matches. CDR3: CSARKAGDANEQFF. DNA of the CDR3: TGCAGTGCTAGAAAGGCGGGAGACGCCAATGAGCAGTTCTTC.

V usage is TRBV29-1 and J usage is TRBJ2-1, with D possibly matching TRBD2 (5 bases). Germline lookup yields CDR1 SQVTM and CDR2 ANQGSEA. The CDR3 is 13 amino acids. Trimming cost V 3 bases and J 14 bases, with 20 bases left between them. The CDR3 region is CSVDSVTSGRKFF. The CDR3 nucleotides read TGCAGCGTTGATAGCGTAACTTCTGGTAGGAAGTTCTTC.

On this clonotype itself: This is likely a read error, given that the CDR3 carries no conserved phenylalanine or tryptophan at its end. The DNA is left out, because the CDR3 cannot be placed on it with certainty; the CDR3 is given as TCRdb lists it. The gene calls are TRBV6-1 and TRBJ1-1. The CDR3 contains 14 residues when both ends are counted. Germline CDR1 reads MNHNS; CDR2 reads SASEGT. CDR3 loop: CASSGEGLPPEAFL.

In regard to this clonotype: The germline gene is not matched at one end of the junction; a read error may be the cause. The chain links TRBV7-6 to TRBJ2-7; unclear D gene. The CDR3 consists of 15 residues. Germline V gene sequence: CDR1 SGHVS, CDR2 FNYEAQ. The DNA of the CDR3 is TGTGCCAGCGGCTTAGTTGCAGGAGCTGCTGGCGAGCAGTACTTC. It encodes CASGLVAGAAGEQYF.

This clonotype showed up just a few times. This chain links TRBV29-1 with TRBJ2-7; 7 bases are a match to TRBD2. This CDR3 contains 13 residues. V was pared by 8 bases and J by 3 bases, with 10 bases of the junction left unmatched. CDR1 SQVTM and CDR2 ANQGSEA come from the germline V gene. The CDR3 here is CSIRTSDFYEQYF. As DNA, the CDR3 is TGCAGCATCCGAACTAGCGACTTCTACGAGCAGTACTTC.

On this clonotype: This CDR3 is missing its conserved last phenylalanine or tryptophan, likely due to a read error. The chain uses TRBV6-1 and TRBJ2-1; 7 bases align to TRBD2. V dropped 6 bases and J dropped 8; count of bases not matched to a gene: 16. The CDR3 runs 16 residues. Germline V gene data show CDR1 as MNHNS and CDR2 as SASEGT. CDR3 nucleotide sequence: TGTGCCAGCAGGGGCCGGGTACTGGGAGGGCCATATGAGCAGTTCTCC. Its protein is CASRGRVLGGPYEQFS.

The V gene is TRBV20-1, the J gene TRBJ2-5, with 10 nucleotides matching TRBD1. The germline CDR1 and CDR2 sequences are DFQATT and SNEGSKA (reference sequence). Losses at the gene ends were 1 base for V and 5 bases for J; bases not matched to a gene: 7. The CDR3 has 15 residues. The CDR3 nucleotides are TGCAGTGCTAGAGTGGACAGGGGGTCGGTCGAGACCCAGTACTTC. Translation: CSARVDRGSVETQYF.

Notes on this clonotype: A much larger clone lies a single base off, so this may be a read error. The chain uses TRBV29-1 and TRBJ2-5, with 7 bases aligning to TRBD2. Germline CDR1 SQVTM, CDR2 ANQGSEA. The CDR3 extends over 13 amino acids. V lost 4 bases to trimming and J lost 11 bases; unmatched junction nucleotides: 13. CDR3 loop: CSVVLASGNEQYF. CDR3 bases: TGCAGCGTTGTACTAGCGTCGGGGAATGAGCAGTACTTC.

About this clonotype itself: A junction end diverges from the germline sequence, so it may reflect a read error. The V and J genes are TRBV12-3 or TRBV12-4 and TRBJ1-1; perhaps TRBD1 as D (6 bases). The CDR3 is 13 residues long. The CDR3 spells CASSLSRGTEASF. CDR3 bases: TGTGCCAGCAGTCTGAGCAGGGGAACTGAAGCTTCCTTT.